This TCR beta chain was profiled in a study of T cells in localized non-small cell lung cancer. The study, taken as a whole, reports: Paired adjacent lung recovered a median roughly 60 of the top 100 tumor clones. Those with higher blood T cell density had longer overall survival. Tumor showed lower T cell clonality than uninvolved adjacent lung, where it was highest. Sequencing covered just one tumor region, so heterogeneity cannot be ruled out.

The table came from immunoSEQ multiplex PCR; TCRdb's copy has only in-frame clones and leaves some out. Of approximately 30,000 clones listed, just over 90% are singletons. The CDR3 spans 14 residues. Germline loops: CDR1 MNHNY, CDR2 SVGAGI (reference sequence). Concerning this clone itself: The antigen remains unidentified. One end of the junction varies from germline; a read error may be responsible.

The V gene is TRBV6-6, the J gene TRBJ1-5; D is ambiguous. The receptor comes from a female donor of 60 years or more with stage I lung adenocarcinoma. The sample here was peripheral blood, taken before any cancer treatment. The CDR3 coding sequence is TGTGCCAGCAGTTACATTGGCTTCAATCAGCCCCGGCATTTT. This gives the protein CASSYIGFNQPRHF.